The rows below give T cell receptor beta chains drawn from one sample of a study of T cell repertoires in cytomegalovirus infection. TCRdb re-called the reads with MiXCR, one entry per CDR3 protein. The table includes approximately 170,000 distinct CDR3 sequences, over 15% detected once. Input material: CD8+ T cells from PBMCs. Receptors originate from a human donor in good health (CMV status not recorded). Some clones in this sample may be carry-over from other donors' samples. CDR3s include the opening cysteine and the closing phenylalanine or tryptophan. The order of the fields is V gene, D gene, J gene, clone size, CDR3 DNA, CDR3 protein. The D gene is left open where the match is weak. Rows may omit the clone size; those that give it use once, few, many or a size class.

TRBV6-6	.	TRBJ2-2	many	TGTGCCAGCACTAAGGGACATACTACGCCAACCGGGGAGCTGTTTTTT	CASTKGHTTPTGELFF
TRBV6-2/TRBV6-3	.	TRBJ2-5	few	TGTGCCAGCAGTTATCCGGAGGCAGCGCGAGAAGAGACCCAGTACTTC	CASSYPEAAREETQYF
TRBV27	.	TRBJ2-7	.	TGTGCCAGCAGTTTTGGTTCCCCTGTCTCCTACGAGCAGTACTTC	CASSFGSPVSYEQYF
TRBV7-3	.	TRBJ2-1	.	TGTGCCAGCAGCATTTCAAGCAGGGACGTCTCCTACAATGAGCAGTTCTTC	CASSISSRDVSYNEQFF
TRBV7-2	.	TRBJ1-5	few	TGTGCCAGCAGCTTACGTTTTGATAGCAATCAGCCCCAGCATTTT	CASSLRFDSNQPQHF
TRBV20-1	TRBD1	TRBJ2-7	few	TGCAGTGCTAAATGGACAGGGCCCTACGAGCAGTACTTC	CSAKWTGPYEQYF
TRBV7-8	TRBD2	TRBJ2-3	.	TGTGCCAGCAGCTCCGCCACTCTCGGATCTAGCGGGGCTAGCACAGATACGCAGTATTTT	CASSSATLGSSGASTDTQYF
TRBV6-2/TRBV6-3	.	TRBJ2-7	.	TGTGCCAGCAGCCCGAATTTCTCCTACGAGCAGTACTTC	CASSPNFSYEQYF
TRBV7-2	.	TRBJ1-6	.	TGTGCCAGCAGCTTAAACAGGGAGAGATCACCCCTCCACTTT	CASSLNRERSPLHF
TRBV7-2	TRBD1	TRBJ2-1	.	TGTGCCAGCAGCTATGGGACAGGACCCGGTACTGAGCAGTTCTTC	CASSYGTGPGTEQFF
TRBV7-9	.	TRBJ2-2	.	TGTGCCAGCAGCCCGCCATGGAGGACCGGGGAGCTGTTTTTT	CASSPPWRTGELFF
TRBV2	.	TRBJ2-7	.	TGTGCCAGCAGCATGACAGACTCCTACGAGCAGTACTTC	CASSMTDSYEQYF
TRBV7-7	.	TRBJ2-5	few	TGTGCCAGCAGCTTAACGCTTGGGGGTAAAGAGACCCAGTACTTC	CASSLTLGGKETQYF
TRBV4-1	TRBD1	TRBJ1-2	.	TGTGCCAGCACCTTGACAGGGAGAGATGGCTACACCTTC	CASTLTGRDGYTF
TRBV6-6	.	TRBJ2-1	.	TGTGCCAGCAGTTATCGGACTACCAGCAATGAGCAGTTCTTC	CASSYRTTSNEQFF
TRBV6-4	TRBD2	TRBJ2-3	few	TGTGCCAGCAGTGACTCGGGCGGGAGAGGGACAGATACGCAGTATTTT	CASSDSGGRGTDTQYF
TRBV19	.	TRBJ2-1	.	TGTGCCAGTAGTAGGGACGTGAGCTCCTACAATGAGCAGTTCTTC	CASSRDVSSYNEQFF
TRBV23-1	.	TRBJ2-5	few	TGCGCCAGCAGTCAAGGGAATCTCCAAGAGACCCAGTACTTC	CASSQGNLQETQYF
TRBV7-6	.	TRBJ1-3	.	TGTGCCAGCAGCCCCAATGCGGGATGGGGAAACACCATATATTTT	CASSPNAGWGNTIYF
TRBV6-2/TRBV6-3	.	TRBJ2-7	many	TGTGCCAGCAGTTACGAAAGACTTACTGCCACCTACGAGCAGTACTTC	CASSYERLTATYEQYF
TRBV15	.	TRBJ1-1	.	TGTGCCACCAGCAGAGCTGGCACCACTGAAGCTTTCTTT	CATSRAGTTEAFF
TRBV7-2	.	TRBJ1-2	once	TGTGCCAGCAGCTCCAGGAGTGTCGGCTACACCTTC	CASSSRSVGYTF
TRBV28	.	TRBJ2-1	.	TGTGCCAGCAGTCCGCTAAGGGTCGGGGAGCAGTTCTTC	CASSPLRVGEQFF
TRBV7-9	.	TRBJ1-2	few	TGTGCCAGCAGCTCTGATGGAGGCTACACCTTC	CASSSDGGYTF
TRBV6-6	.	TRBJ1-1	.	TGTGCCAGCAGTTACAAGGAGGGAATGAACACTGAAGCTTTCTTT	CASSYKEGMNTEAFF
TRBV28	.	TRBJ2-7	few	TGTGCCAGCAGTTTCCTAGGGGAGGACGAGCAGTACTTC	CASSFLGEDEQYF
TRBV5-1	TRBD1	TRBJ1-2	.	TGCGCCAGCAGCTTGGTGTCAGGGGGCTGGGAGAATGGCTACACCTTC	CASSLVSGGWENGYTF
TRBV7-8	TRBD2	TRBJ2-1	many	TGTGCCAGCAGCGCCTCGCCGGCTAGCGGGGCCCCGAATGAGCAGTTCTTC	CASSASPASGAPNEQFF
TRBV29-1	TRBD2	TRBJ2-1	.	TGCAGCGTTGAAGATTTTGCAGGGAGCGGGGGGACCCCGGATCTTAATGAGCAGTTCTTC	CSVEDFAGSGGTPDLNEQFF
TRBV7-2	.	TRBJ2-7	.	TGTGCCAGCAGCTCGCGCCAGCCTAACCCAGGCTACGAGCAGTACTTC	CASSSRQPNPGYEQYF
TRBV7-2	.	TRBJ2-2	few	TGTGCCAGCAGCTTATTCTCACCAAATTACCGAGGCGCCGGGGAGCTGTTTTTT	CASSLFSPNYRGAGELFF
TRBV10-3	.	TRBJ1-2	few	TGTGCCATCAGTGAAAGCCGGGCCTATGGCTACACCTTC	CAISESRAYGYTF
TRBV7-2	TRBD2	TRBJ2-7	few	TGTGCCAGCAGCCTAAAGCGGGGGGCCCACTACGAGCAGTACTTC	CASSLKRGAHYEQYF
TRBV28	.	TRBJ2-1	once	TGTGCCAGCCTCACGGCGGGACAGCTCGTCGATGAGCAGTTCTTC	CASLTAGQLVDEQFF
TRBV6-6	.	TRBJ2-5	.	TGTGCCAGCAGTTACGGTCCAGGGGTAACAGAGACCCAGTACTTC	CASSYGPGVTETQYF
TRBV5-8	.	TRBJ2-1	few	TGTGCCAGCAGCTTGCTGAGAGATAATGAGCAGTTCTTC	CASSLLRDNEQFF
TRBV7-2	.	TRBJ1-2	few	TGTGCCAGCAGCTTAAGGGACGTCCGAAGAAAGAACTATGGCTACACCTTC	CASSLRDVRRKNYGYTF
TRBV7-2	.	TRBJ2-5	few	TGTGCCAGCAGCGAGGGAAGGGGGGGAGGAGAGACCCAGTACTTC	CASSEGRGGGETQYF
TRBV9	.	TRBJ2-2	few	TGTGCCAGCAGCGTGCTGGACAGCCTCGGGGGGCTGTTTTTT	CASSVLDSLGGLFF
TRBV5-6	.	TRBJ2-7	few	TGTGCCAGCAGCTCCCGTGACATACGACCTTCCTACGAGCAGTACTTC	CASSSRDIRPSYEQYF
TRBV7-6	TRBD2	TRBJ2-7	.	TGTGCCAGCAGCACCTCGGGGGGGGCGGACGAGCAGTACTTC	CASSTSGGADEQYF
TRBV7-6	TRBD1	TRBJ2-6	.	TGTGCCAGCAGCTTATTTAGACCGGACAGGGGCGGCGCCAACGTCCTGACTTTC	CASSLFRPDRGGANVLTF
TRBV7-9	.	TRBJ1-2	few	TGTGCCAGCAGCCCGGGCCCGCCCGGCTACACCTTC	CASSPGPPGYTF
TRBV7-6	TRBD1	TRBJ1-1	few	TGTGCCAGCAGCCCCGGACAGGCGAACCTAAGGGTTGAAGCTTTCTTT	CASSPGQANLRVEAFF
TRBV7-2	.	TRBJ1-1	.	TGTGCCAGCAGCCCCTCGAGGACGAACACTGAAGCTTTCTTT	CASSPSRTNTEAFF
TRBV7-8	TRBD2	TRBJ2-7	few	TGTGCCAGCTTTCGGGGGGGGCGGGACTACGAGCAGTACTTC	CASFRGGRDYEQYF
TRBV5-1	.	TRBJ2-1	many	TGCGCCAGCAGCTTGGATAAGGGACGGATCTCCTACAATGAGCAGTTCTTC	CASSLDKGRISYNEQFF
TRBV4-1	TRBD1	TRBJ2-3	few	TGCGCCAGCAGCCAAGAGGACAGGGGAGCAGATACGCAGTATTTT	CASSQEDRGADTQYF
TRBV7-6	TRBD1	TRBJ2-7	few	TGTGCCAGCAGCTTATCGGGACAGGGTGGCGAGCAGTACTTC	CASSLSGQGGEQYF
TRBV7-2	.	TRBJ2-1	few	TGTGCCAGCAGCTGGAAGGATATCGGGGCCACTAACTATTACAATGAGCAGTTCTTC	CASSWKDIGATNYYNEQFF
TRBV7-2	TRBD1	TRBJ1-1	.	TGTGCCAGCAGGCCGGGACAGGGATTTAGTGAAGCTTTCTTT	CASRPGQGFSEAFF
TRBV18	.	TRBJ2-7	few	TGTGCCAGCTCACCACCGACTGGGTTTGGCGAGCAGTACTTC	CASSPPTGFGEQYF
TRBV5-1	.	TRBJ1-2	.	TGCGCCAGCAGCTTTGTGGGCGCGGGCTATGGCTACACCTTC	CASSFVGAGYGYTF
TRBV7-9	.	TRBJ1-5	few	TGTGCCAGCAGCTTCTCAGGGTGGAATCAGCCCCAGCATTTT	CASSFSGWNQPQHF
TRBV12-3/TRBV12-4	.	TRBJ2-7	.	TGTGCCAGCAACGGAAGGGAGGACCTCTCCTACGAGCAGTACTTC	CASNGREDLSYEQYF